The 13 T cell receptor beta chains reported below all come from one sample, sequenced in a study of high-grade serous ovarian cancer treatment subgroups. Measured with immunoSEQ multiplex PCR; TCRdb has only the in-frame clones, and not every one. The repertoire holds some 7,000 clones, with 60% to 80% as singletons. Tumor samples were obtained before definitive surgery or chemotherapy. Material: tumor tissue. These receptors were taken from a human donor with high-grade serous ovarian cancer.

This chain joins TRBV5-1 and TRBJ2-3, with 8 bases identical to TRBD2. This CDR3 contains 16 residues. Trimming cost V 0 bases and J 2 bases; bases outside gene matches: 5. From germline, CDR1 is SGHRS and CDR2 YFSETQ. The DNA for the CDR3 is TGCGCCAGCAGCTTGGAGGCGGGGGGCGACACAGATACGCAGTATTTT. It translates to CASSLEAGGDTDTQYF.

This chain uses TRBV6-6 with TRBJ1-1; no reliable D call. V was trimmed by 6 bases and J by 4 bases, leaving 12 bases between them. CDR1 and CDR2 from the germline V gene are MNHNY and SVGAGI (reference sequence). The CDR3 has 13 residues. The CDR3 reads CASSSIGGTEAFF. CDR3 in DNA: TGTGCCAGCAGCTCAATAGGCGGCACTGAAGCTTTCTTT.

The chain combines TRBV4-1 with TRBJ2-7; 8 bases line up with TRBD2. Per the germline V gene, CDR1 is MGHRA and CDR2 is YSYEKL. The CDR3 loop spans 14 amino acids. Trimming took 0 bases from V and 4 from J; bases not matched to a gene: 2. The CDR3 region has the DNA TGCGCCAGCAGCCAAGAACCTAGCGGGTACGAGCAGTACTTC. Its protein is CASSQEPSGYEQYF.

This clone appeared a single time. The rearrangement uses TRBV5-8 and TRBJ2-1, with 7 bases matching TRBD1. Trimming removed 8 bases from V and 6 bases from J; junction bases left unmatched: 5. CDR3 length equals 12 residues. Germline V gene data show CDR1 as SGHTS and CDR2 as YDEGEE. For the CDR3, the DNA is TGTGCCAGTTTACAGGGGCTCAATGAGCAGTTCTTC. It is translated as CASLQGLNEQFF.

This clone was seen a handful of times. The V and J genes are TRBV7-6 and TRBJ2-3; 9 nucleotides line up with TRBD2. The V gene end was trimmed by 5 bases and the J gene end by 1 base; junction bases not matched to a gene: 10. From germline, CDR1 is SGHVS and CDR2 FNYEAQ. This CDR3 spans 17 amino acids. The chain's CDR3 is CASSKSGTSRGTDTQYF. CDR3 sequence (DNA): TGTGCCAGCAGCAAATCCGGGACTAGCAGGGGCACAGATACGCAGTATTTT.

This clone has just one count. V and J are TRBV7-9 and TRBJ1-4, with D tentatively TRBD1 (6 bases). The CDR3 sequence is 16 residues long. V was cut by 4 bases and J by 2 bases, with 14 bases left in between. Germline CDR1 is SEHNR and CDR2 is FQNEAQ (reference sequence). The CDR3 spells CASSSRGVSTNEKLFF. The CDR3 DNA follows: TGTGCCAGCAGCTCGAGGGGGGTTTCGACTAATGAAAAACTGTTTTTT.

This clone was counted only a few times. This chain connects TRBV4-2 to TRBJ2-7; TRBD1 matches at 7 bases. V shed 1 base, J shed 3 bases, and the junction held 12 bases outside the gene matches. This CDR3 has 17 residues. Per the germline V gene, CDR1 is LGHNA and CDR2 is YNFKEQ. The CDR3 DNA reads as TGTGCCAGCAGCCAAGCTGAAGATAGACAGGGCTACTACGAGCAGTACTTC. It encodes CASSQAEDRQGYYEQYF.

The V gene is TRBV7-3, the J gene TRBJ1-1; TRBD1 aligns across 9 bases. The CDR3 runs 15 residues. From germline, CDR1 is SGHTA and CDR2 FQGTGA. J lost 2 bases, V lost 5 bases, and 6 bases had no gene match. CDR3 amino acids: CASSRDRAGNTEAFF. As DNA, the CDR3 is TGTGCCAGCAGCCGGGACAGGGCGGGAAACACTGAAGCTTTCTTT.

The chain carries TRBV5-4 and TRBJ2-3; no reliable D call. The V gene lost 6 bases and the J gene lost 2 bases, with 16 bases spanning the gap. The CDR3 consists of 15 residues. Germline CDR1 and CDR2: SGHNT and YYREEE (reference sequence). The CDR3 reads CASTPTPGHTDTQYF. In DNA form, the CDR3 reads TGTGCCAGCACGCCGACCCCAGGTCACACAGATACGCAGTATTTT.

This clone was recorded only once. As DNA, the CDR3 is TGCAGCGTTCCAGCGGGGGCAGGGACAGATACGCAGTATTTT. Translating gives CSVPAGAGTDTQYF. The chain uses TRBV29-1 and TRBJ2-3; 8 bases are shared with TRBD2. This CDR3 comprises 14 residues. Trimming took 5 bases from V and 3 from J; bases not matched to a gene: 7. Per germline, CDR1 SQVTM and CDR2 ANQGSEA.

The genes are TRBV4-1 and TRBJ2-5; a possible D gene is TRBD2 (5 bases). The CDR3 runs 13 residues. The V gene's germline CDR1 is MGHRA and CDR2 YSYEKL. Trimming shortened V by 3 bases and J by 4 bases, and 9 bases separated the two germline ends. The CDR3 DNA is TGCGCCAGCAGCCAGGGAGAGGGAGAGACCCAGTACTTC. Residues: CASSQGEGETQYF.

The chain employs TRBV5-1 and TRBJ2-7; D possibly uses TRBD1 or TRBD2 (6 bases each). The CDR3 is 14 residues long. Trimming cost V 4 bases and J 2 bases, with 13 bases left between them. Germline CDR1 is SGHRS and CDR2 is YFSETQ. The CDR3 reads CASSPGGGAYEQYF. The CDR3 DNA reads as TGCGCCAGCAGCCCTGGGGGCGGGGCCTACGAGCAGTACTTC. The full variable domain, in which reference TRBV5-1 and TRBJ2-7 provide the parts outside the CDR3, is KAGVTQTPRYLIKTRGQQVTLSCSPISGHRSVSWYQQTPGQGLQFLFEYFSETQRNKGNFPGRFSGRQFSNSRSEMNVSTLELGDSALYLCASSPGGGAYEQYFGPGTRLTVT.

This clone was seen just once. The chain is built from TRBV11-2 and TRBJ2-2; 8 bases match TRBD1. The J segment lost 0 bases and the V segment lost 2 bases, leaving 5 bases of the junction unmatched. Germline-derived CDR1 and CDR2 are SGHAT and FQNNGV. The CDR3 loop spans 17 amino acids. This CDR3 reads CASSLWAGGANTGELFF. DNA for the CDR3: TGTGCCAGCAGCTTATGGGCAGGGGGCGCGAACACCGGGGAGCTGTTTTTT.